This TCR beta chain was found in a study of memory CD4+ T cells and cytomegalovirus serostatus. As concerns this clone: The target antigen is unknown.

This CDR3 region has 15 residues. V trimming: 8 bases; J trimming: 2 bases; junction bases outside the gene matches: 6. The V gene's germline CDR1 is LNHDA and CDR2 SQIVND (reference sequence). Single viable CD3+CD4+CD8-CD45RO+ cells were sorted as the memory CD4+ T cells. After thawing, CD4+ T cells were positively selected. Study-wide findings and caveats: CD4+ memory repertoires contained about 40% of the roughly 160 reported CMV TCRbeta sequences.

Study processing details: After removing out-of-frame reads, 2,204,828 distinct TCRbeta sequences remained. Clones were read by immunoSEQ multiplex PCR, and TCRdb kept only the in-frame ones, dropping some. D and trimming come from the DNA, and the V and J calls and clone size come from that table. The sample comprises 45,000 to 55,000 clones, roughly 79% of which are singletons, and more than 1.5% rests with the top ten. This clonotype originated in an adult in good health and CMV-seronegative. The sequenced sample was memory CD4+ T cells from blood. The chain links TRBV19 to TRBJ2-1; 10 bases agree with TRBD1. The CDR3 region is CASVRTGGTYNEQFF. CDR3 nucleotides: TGTGCCAGTGTAAGGACAGGGGGAACCTACAATGAGCAGTTCTTC.